What follows are 17 T cell receptor beta chains derived from one specimen sequenced in a study of molecular identifiers for immune sequencing clone quantification. TCRdb fed the PCR reads into MiXCR, producing one record per CDR3 protein. The sample comprises approximately 41,000 distinct CDR3 sequences, about a fifth of which are singletons, and approximately 1.1% rests with the top ten. The sample comprised naive CD8+ T cells from blood, with Jurkat cell RNA spiked in. Sample subset: FACS-sorted CD8+CD4-CCR7+CD45RA+ naive T cells. The receptor source for this set is a human donor in good health. Some libraries in this study had Jurkat cell RNA spiked in.

This clonotype was counted many times. The chain couples TRBV6-5 to TRBJ1-1, with 9 nucleotides matching TRBD1. The CDR3 has 13 residues. CDR1 is MNHEY, CDR2 SVGAGI, per germline. The ends lost 8 bases at V and 5 bases at J; junction bases unmatched: 6. The CDR3 nucleotides read TGTGCCAGCCGGGACAGGGATTATACTGAAGCTTTCTTT. This codes for CASRDRDYTEAFF.

In this sample, this clonotype turned up many times. CDR3 nucleotide sequence: TGTGCCAGCAGGGAACAAGGACCCTACGAGCAGTACTTC. This encodes CASREQGPYEQYF. The chain uses TRBV7-9 and TRBJ2-7; D gene uncertain. The CDR3 extends over 13 amino acids. The V end was cut by 6 bases, the J end by 2 bases, with 11 bases between. The germline V gene has CDR1 SEHNR and CDR2 FQNEAQ (reference sequence).

In its sample, this clonotype is medium-sized. This rearrangement joins TRBV29-1 to TRBJ2-7; possible D gene TRBD2, 5 bases. Trimming stripped 6 bases from V and 0 bases from J, with 18 bases between. The germline CDR1 and CDR2 sequences are SQVTM and ANQGSEA. This CDR3 region has 15 residues. CDR3 DNA: TGCAGCGTCCTCGCCCCGGGGAAGAGCTCCTACGAGCAGTACTTC. Translated, it gives CSVLAPGKSSYEQYF.

This clonotype was seen ten or more times. The chain couples TRBV3-1 to TRBJ2-5; TRBD2 matches at 12 bases. Per germline, CDR1 LGHDT and CDR2 YNNKEL (reference sequence). V lost 2 bases and J lost 2; bases outside the gene matches: 6. CDR3 length equals 17 residues. CDR3 in DNA: TGTGCCAGCAGCCAACCTCGACTAGCGGGGGCTCAAGAGACCCAGTACTTC. Its protein product is CASSQPRLAGAQETQYF.

This clonotype was seen a single time. Without the conserved terminal phenylalanine or tryptophan, this CDR3 likely stems from a read error. The chain employs TRBV2 and TRBJ2-3; 9 bases align to TRBD2. Germline V gives CDR1 SNHLY, CDR2 FYNNEI. CDR3 length equals 17 residues. CDR3 in amino acids: CASSRLAERPGTDTQYL. CDR3 DNA sequence: TGTGCCAGCAGTAGACTAGCGGAAAGACCGGGCACAGACACGCAGTATCTT.

The V call is TRBV27, the J call TRBJ2-5; 10 bases fit TRBD2. CDR1 MNHEY and CDR2 SMNVEV come from the germline V gene (reference sequence). Trimming cost V 5 bases and J 7 bases; bases outside gene matches: 13. The CDR3 runs 16 residues. CDR3 nucleotides: TGTGCCAGCAGTCCACAGCGGGGGGGCCTGCCCGGGACCCAGTACTTC. This codes for CASSPQRGGLPGTQYF.

This clonotype was observed a handful of times. The chain links TRBV20-1 to TRBJ2-3; 11 bases map to TRBD2. CDR3 length equals 20 residues. The V segment lost 0 bases and the J segment 1 base; nucleotides outside the gene matches: 15. The germline CDR1 and CDR2 sequences are DFQATT and SNEGSKA (reference sequence). The CDR3: CSAREWDLRTSGPRTDTQYF. Written as DNA, the CDR3 is TGCAGTGCTAGAGAATGGGACCTCCGGACTAGCGGGCCTCGCACAGATACGCAGTATTTT.

This clonotype showed up many times. The chain is built from TRBV20-1 and TRBJ2-3; TRBD2 aligns across 10 bases. This CDR3 has 16 amino acids. Germline V CDR1 and CDR2: DFQATT, SNEGSKA (reference sequence). Trimming removed 0 bases from V and 3 bases from J; junction bases left unmatched: 6. Here the CDR3 reads CSARDTSGRATDTQYF. The CDR3 DNA sequence: TGCAGTGCTAGAGATACCAGCGGGAGGGCTACAGATACGCAGTATTTT.

This clonotype was seen repeatedly, ten times or more. This sequence joins TRBV5-5 and TRBJ2-7, with D possibly called TRBD1 or TRBD2 (5 bases each). This CDR3 comprises 15 residues. CDR1 and CDR2 (germline): SGHKS, YYEKEE (reference sequence). Between the trimmed V and J ends, which lost 2 bases and 4 bases, there was a span of 16 bases. The CDR3 DNA is TGTGCCAGCAGCTTTGGCCAGTCCGAGGGGTACGAGCAGTACTTC. It codes for CASSFGQSEGYEQYF.

The chain combines TRBV6-2 or TRBV6-3 with TRBJ2-7, with 8 bases that match TRBD1. Germline V gene lookup returns CDR1 MNHEY and CDR2 SVGEGT. CDR3 length: 13 residues. V trimming: 5 bases; J trimming: 3 bases; junction bases outside the gene matches: 3. DNA of the CDR3: TGTGCCAGCAGTCACGGACAGGGCTACGAGCAGTACTTC. Its translation: CASSHGQGYEQYF.

This clonotype was detected many times. The junction differs from germline at one of its ends, possibly a read error. This chain uses TRBV6-2 or TRBV6-3 with TRBJ2-7, with D perhaps TRBD2 (5 bases). The CDR3 runs to 14 residues. Germline V gene data show CDR1 as MNHEY and CDR2 as SVGEGT. The CDR3 coding sequence is TGTGCCAGCACTTACAGCGGAGGACTGAGCGAGCAGTACTTC. It codes for CASTYSGGLSEQYF.

This clonotype showed up many times. This sequence joins TRBV4-1 and TRBJ1-1; 9 bases agree with TRBD1. Per the germline V gene, CDR1 is MGHRA and CDR2 is YSYEKL. The CDR3 length is 22 residues. The V segment lost 0 bases and the J segment 7 bases; nucleotides outside the gene matches: 27. The CDR3 coding sequence is TGCGCCAGCAGCCAAGATTGGCCGAAGATGGGGTCTGGGACAGGGACGGGAGATGAAGCTTTCTTT. This encodes CASSQDWPKMGSGTGTGDEAFF.

This clonotype has at least ten counts. The chain couples TRBV7-6 to TRBJ2-5; D may be TRBD2 (6 bases). Germline V CDR1 and CDR2: SGHVS, FNYEAQ. The CDR3 is made up of 16 amino acids. V was shortened by 2 bases and J by 3 bases, with 16 bases between the two germline ends. This CDR3 is CASSLFPREPEETQYF. In nucleotides, the CDR3 is TGTGCCAGCAGCTTATTTCCCCGGGAGCCGGAAGAGACCCAGTACTTC.

This clonotype was counted ten times or more. This sequence joins TRBV27 and TRBJ2-3; D gene uncertain. The CDR3 sequence is 11 residues long. The V end was cut by 7 bases, the J end by 2 bases, with 4 bases between. CDR1 is MNHEY and CDR2 is SMNVEV in the germline V gene (reference sequence). CDR3 sequence: CASTHTDTQYF. CDR3 nucleotide sequence: TGTGCCAGCACTCACACAGATACGCAGTATTTT.

This clonotype was seen repeatedly, ten times or more. CDR3 residues: CASSHTNLAGAYNEQFF. CDR3 DNA: TGCGCCAGCAGCCACACAAATCTAGCGGGAGCCTACAATGAGCAGTTCTTC. The gene calls are TRBV4-1 and TRBJ2-1, with TRBD2 identical over 10 bases. V lost 3 bases and J lost 2; bases outside the gene matches: 7. Germline V lookup: CDR1 MGHRA, CDR2 YSYEKL. This CDR3 is 17 amino acids long.

This clonotype appeared many times. The gene calls are TRBV12-3 or TRBV12-4 and TRBJ1-5, with D possibly matching TRBD1 (5 bases). The CDR3 has 14 amino acids. Deletions cut 1 base from V and 4 bases from J, with 8 bases between. As DNA, the CDR3 is TGTGCCAGCAGTTTAGAGGGGACGAATCAGCCCCAGCATTTT. Protein sequence: CASSLEGTNQPQHF.

This clonotype was seen ten or more times. The chain employs TRBV4-1 and TRBJ1-3, with D hard to call. CDR3 length: 13 residues. Germline CDR1 MGHRA, CDR2 YSYEKL. With 4 bases removed from V and 2 bases from J, the gap between germline ends came to 6 bases. The CDR3 protein is CASSPITGNTIYF. As DNA, the CDR3 is TGCGCCAGCAGCCCAATTACTGGAAACACCATATATTTT.